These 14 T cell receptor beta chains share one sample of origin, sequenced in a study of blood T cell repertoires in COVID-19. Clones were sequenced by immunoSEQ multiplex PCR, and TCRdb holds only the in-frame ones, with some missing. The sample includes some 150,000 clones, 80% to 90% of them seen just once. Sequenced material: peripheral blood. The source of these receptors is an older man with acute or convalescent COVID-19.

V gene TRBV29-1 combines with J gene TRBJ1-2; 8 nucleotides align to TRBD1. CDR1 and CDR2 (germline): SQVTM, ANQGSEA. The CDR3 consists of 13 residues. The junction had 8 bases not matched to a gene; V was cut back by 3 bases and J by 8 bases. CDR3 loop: CSVEGQGAGGYTF. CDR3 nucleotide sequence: TGCAGCGTTGAGGGGCAGGGGGCAGGAGGCTACACCTTC.

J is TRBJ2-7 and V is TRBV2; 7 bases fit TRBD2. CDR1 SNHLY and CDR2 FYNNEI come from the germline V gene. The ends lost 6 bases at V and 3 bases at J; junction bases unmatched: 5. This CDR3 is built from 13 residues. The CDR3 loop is CASRDGRDYEQYF. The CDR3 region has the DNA TGTGCCAGCAGGGATGGGAGGGACTACGAGCAGTACTTC.

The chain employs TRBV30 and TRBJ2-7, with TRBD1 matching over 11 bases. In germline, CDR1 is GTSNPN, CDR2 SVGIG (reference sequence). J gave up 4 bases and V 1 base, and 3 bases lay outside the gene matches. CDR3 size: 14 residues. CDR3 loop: CAWSAGQGGYEQYF. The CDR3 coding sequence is TGTGCCTGGAGTGCGGGACAGGGGGGATACGAGCAGTACTTC.

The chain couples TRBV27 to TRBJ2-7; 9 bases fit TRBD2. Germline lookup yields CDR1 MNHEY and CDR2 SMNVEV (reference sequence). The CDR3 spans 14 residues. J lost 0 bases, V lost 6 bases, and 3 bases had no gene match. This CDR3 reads CASRSSGSSYEQYF. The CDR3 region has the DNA TGTGCCAGCAGGAGTAGCGGGAGCTCCTACGAGCAGTACTTC.

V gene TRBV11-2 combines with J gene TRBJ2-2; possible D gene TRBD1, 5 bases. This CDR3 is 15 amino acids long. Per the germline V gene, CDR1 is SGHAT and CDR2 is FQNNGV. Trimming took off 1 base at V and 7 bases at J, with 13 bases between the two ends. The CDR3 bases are TGTGCCAGCAGCTTAGCAATGGGGCGTAGCGGGGAGCTGTTTTTT. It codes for CASSLAMGRSGELFF.

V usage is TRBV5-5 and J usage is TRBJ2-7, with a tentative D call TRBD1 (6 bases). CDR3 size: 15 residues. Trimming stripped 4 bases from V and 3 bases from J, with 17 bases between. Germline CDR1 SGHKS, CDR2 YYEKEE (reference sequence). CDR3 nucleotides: TGTGCCAGCAGCCCAAGACCAACGACAGGCTACGAGCAGTACTTC. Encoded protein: CASSPRPTTGYEQYF.

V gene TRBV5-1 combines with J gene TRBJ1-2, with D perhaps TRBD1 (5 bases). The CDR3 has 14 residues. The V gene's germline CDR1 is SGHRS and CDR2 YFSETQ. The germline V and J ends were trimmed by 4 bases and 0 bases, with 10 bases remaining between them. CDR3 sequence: CASSATASNYGYTF. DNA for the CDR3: TGCGCCAGCAGCGCGACAGCCTCTAACTATGGCTACACCTTC.

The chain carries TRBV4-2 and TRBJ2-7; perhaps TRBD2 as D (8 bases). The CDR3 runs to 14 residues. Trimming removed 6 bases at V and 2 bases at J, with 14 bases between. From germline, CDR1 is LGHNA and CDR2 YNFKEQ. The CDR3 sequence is CASSREGAAYEQYF. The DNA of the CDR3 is TGTGCCAGCAGTCGGGAGGGGGCAGCCTACGAGCAGTACTTC.

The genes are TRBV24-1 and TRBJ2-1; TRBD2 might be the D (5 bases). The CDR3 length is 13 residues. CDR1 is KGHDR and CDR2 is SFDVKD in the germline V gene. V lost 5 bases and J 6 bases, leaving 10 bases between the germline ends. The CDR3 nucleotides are TGTGCCACCAGTGCTCGGGAAGTCAATGAGCAGTTCTTC. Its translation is CATSAREVNEQFF.

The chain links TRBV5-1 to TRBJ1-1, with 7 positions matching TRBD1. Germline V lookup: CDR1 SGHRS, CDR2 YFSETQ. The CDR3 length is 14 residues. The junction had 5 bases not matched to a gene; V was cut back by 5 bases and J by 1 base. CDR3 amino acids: CASRYGTANTEAFF. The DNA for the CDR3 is TGCGCCAGCAGATACGGGACAGCGAACACTGAAGCTTTCTTT.

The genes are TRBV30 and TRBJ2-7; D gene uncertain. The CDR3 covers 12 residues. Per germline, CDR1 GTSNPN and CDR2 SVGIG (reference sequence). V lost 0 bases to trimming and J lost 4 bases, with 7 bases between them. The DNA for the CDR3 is TGTGCCTGGAGTGTCAGCGTTTACGAGCAGTACTTC. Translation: CAWSVSVYEQYF.

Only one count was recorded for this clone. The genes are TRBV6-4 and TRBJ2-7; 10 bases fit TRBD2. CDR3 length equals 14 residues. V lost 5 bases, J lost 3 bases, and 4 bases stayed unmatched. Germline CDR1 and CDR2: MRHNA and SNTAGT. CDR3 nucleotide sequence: TGTGCCAGCAGTCCTAGCGGGAGAGGCTACGAGCAGTACTTC. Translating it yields CASSPSGRGYEQYF.

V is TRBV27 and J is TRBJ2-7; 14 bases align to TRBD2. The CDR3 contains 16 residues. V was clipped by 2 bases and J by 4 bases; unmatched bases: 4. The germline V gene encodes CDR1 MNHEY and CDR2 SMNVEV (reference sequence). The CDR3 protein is CASSLPGTSGSYEQYF. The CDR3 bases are TGTGCCAGCAGTTTACCCGGGACTAGCGGGAGTTACGAGCAGTACTTC.

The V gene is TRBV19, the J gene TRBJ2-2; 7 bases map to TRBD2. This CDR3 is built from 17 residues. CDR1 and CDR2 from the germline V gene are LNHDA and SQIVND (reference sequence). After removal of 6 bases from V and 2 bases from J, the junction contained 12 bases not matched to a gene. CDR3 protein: CASSRVNSGSNTGELFF. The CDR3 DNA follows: TGTGCCAGTAGCCGAGTGAATAGCGGGTCCAACACCGGGGAGCTGTTTTTT.